The clone carrying this T cell receptor beta chain showed up just a few times. The antigen is not known. Use of 60 Vbeta and 13 Jbeta primers characterized the PCR. Using immunoSEQ multiplex PCR, the repertoire was profiled, and TCRdb retains in-frame clones only, with some absent. The table has under 200,000 clones, 70% to 85% seen once. This CDR3 has 14 amino acids. J lost 4 bases, V lost 3 bases, and 1 base had no gene match. Germline V CDR1 and CDR2: MNHEY, SMNVEV (reference sequence). This sample stems from a study of cytomegalovirus exposure and HLA in healthy donors. Whole-study results and caveats: Presence/absence analyses treated sequencing depth as roughly uniform across donors.

The V call is TRBV27, the J call TRBJ1-2, with TRBD1 matching over 11 bases. Sequencing was carried out using PBMCs. The sequence was obtained from a woman aged 25 to 45 in good health and CMV-seropositive. CDR3 in amino acids: CASSLDRGLYGYTF. CDR3 DNA sequence: TGTGCCAGCAGTTTGGACAGGGGGCTCTATGGCTACACCTTC.